A single T cell receptor (beta chain) is shown here with its context. The sample comes from a study of OX40 agonist ivuxolimab in advanced cancers. Using immunoSEQ multiplex PCR, the repertoire was profiled, and TCRdb retains in-frame clones only, with some absent. The table lists 80,000 to 95,000 clones, around 90% of them singletons. This clonotype was sampled from an adult with an advanced solid tumor such as melanoma, head and neck, liver or kidney cancer. The material was CD4+ or CD8+ T cells sorted from blood, obtained in a trial of the OX40 agonist ivuxolimab.

CDR3 nucleotide sequence: TGTGCCAGCAGCTTAGGGGGCCAGGGAGGTTTACCCCTCCACTTT. Translation gives CASSLGGQGGLPLHF. The chain has TRBV11-3 and TRBJ1-6; weak D call: TRBD1 (5 bases). V was pared by 1 base and J by 12 bases, with 16 bases between. This CDR3 is built from 15 residues. The germline V gene has CDR1 SGHNT and CDR2 YENEEA.